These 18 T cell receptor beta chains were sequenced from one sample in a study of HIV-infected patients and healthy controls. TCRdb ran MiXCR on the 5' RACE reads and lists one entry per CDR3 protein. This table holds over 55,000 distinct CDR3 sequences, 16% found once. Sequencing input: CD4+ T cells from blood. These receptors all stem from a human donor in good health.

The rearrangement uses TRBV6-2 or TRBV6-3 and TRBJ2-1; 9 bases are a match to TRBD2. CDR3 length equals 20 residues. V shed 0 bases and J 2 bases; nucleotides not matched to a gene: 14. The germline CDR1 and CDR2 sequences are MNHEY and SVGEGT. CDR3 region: CASSYSRKRDSGGPYNEQFF. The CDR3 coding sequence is TGTGCCAGCAGTTACTCGCGGAAGAGAGATAGCGGGGGCCCCTACAATGAGCAGTTCTTC.

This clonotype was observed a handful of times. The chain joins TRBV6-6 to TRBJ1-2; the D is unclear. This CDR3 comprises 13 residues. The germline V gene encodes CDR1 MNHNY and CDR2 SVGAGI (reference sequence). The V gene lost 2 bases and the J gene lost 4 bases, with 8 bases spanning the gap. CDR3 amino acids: CASSYGVFYGYTF. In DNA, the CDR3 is TGTGCCAGCAGTTACGGGGTTTTCTATGGCTACACCTTC.

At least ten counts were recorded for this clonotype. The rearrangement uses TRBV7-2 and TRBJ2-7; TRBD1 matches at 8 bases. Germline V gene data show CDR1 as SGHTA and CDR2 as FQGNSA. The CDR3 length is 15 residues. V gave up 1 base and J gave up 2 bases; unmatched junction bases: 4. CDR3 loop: CASSLGGTGAYEQYF. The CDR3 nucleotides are TGTGCCAGCAGCTTAGGGGGGACAGGTGCCTACGAGCAGTACTTC.

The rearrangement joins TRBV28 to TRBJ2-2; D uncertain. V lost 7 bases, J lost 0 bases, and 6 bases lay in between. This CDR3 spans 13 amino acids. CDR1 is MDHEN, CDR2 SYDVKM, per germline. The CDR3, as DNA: TGTGCCAGCATCCCAACGAACACCGGGGAGCTGTTTTTT. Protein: CASIPTNTGELFF.

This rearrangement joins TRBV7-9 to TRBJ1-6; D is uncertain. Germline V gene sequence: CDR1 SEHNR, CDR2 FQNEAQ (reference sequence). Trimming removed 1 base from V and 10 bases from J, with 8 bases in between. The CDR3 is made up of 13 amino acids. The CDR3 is CASSLVLRSPLHF. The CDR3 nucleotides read TGTGCCAGCAGCTTAGTCCTGCGATCACCCCTCCACTTT.

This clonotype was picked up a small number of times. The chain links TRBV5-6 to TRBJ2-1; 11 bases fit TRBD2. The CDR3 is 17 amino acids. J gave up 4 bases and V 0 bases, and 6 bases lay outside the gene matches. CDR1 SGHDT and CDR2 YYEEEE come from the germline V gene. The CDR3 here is CASSLALAGASYNEQFF. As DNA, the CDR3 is TGTGCCAGCAGCTTGGCACTAGCGGGGGCCTCTTACAATGAGCAGTTCTTC.

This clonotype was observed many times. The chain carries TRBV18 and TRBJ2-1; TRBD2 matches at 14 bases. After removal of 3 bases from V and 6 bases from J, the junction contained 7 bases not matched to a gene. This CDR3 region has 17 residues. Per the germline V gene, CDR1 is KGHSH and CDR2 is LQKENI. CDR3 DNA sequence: TGTGCCAGCTCACCCCCCGGACTAGCGGGAGGAGGCAATGAGCAGTTCTTC. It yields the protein CASSPPGLAGGGNEQFF. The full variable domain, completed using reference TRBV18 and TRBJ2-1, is NAGVMQNPRHLVRRRGQEARLRCSPMKGHSHVYWYRQLPEEGLKFMVYLQKENIIDESGMPKERFSAEFPKEGPSILRIQQVVRGDSAAYFCASSPPGLAGGGNEQFFGPGTRLTVL.

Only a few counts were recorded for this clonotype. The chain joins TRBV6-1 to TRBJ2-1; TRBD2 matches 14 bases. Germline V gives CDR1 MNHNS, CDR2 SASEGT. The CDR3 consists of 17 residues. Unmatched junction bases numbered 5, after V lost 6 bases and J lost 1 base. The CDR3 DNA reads TGTGCCAGCAGCCAGGGACTAGCGGGGGTGTCCTACAATGAGCAGTTCTTC. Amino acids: CASSQGLAGVSYNEQFF.

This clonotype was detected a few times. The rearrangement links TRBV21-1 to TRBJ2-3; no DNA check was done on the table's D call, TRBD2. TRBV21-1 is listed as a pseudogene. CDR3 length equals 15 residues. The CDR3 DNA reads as TGTGCCAGCAGCAGAGGGACTAGCGGCACAGATACGCAGTATTTT. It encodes CASSRGTSGTDTQYF.

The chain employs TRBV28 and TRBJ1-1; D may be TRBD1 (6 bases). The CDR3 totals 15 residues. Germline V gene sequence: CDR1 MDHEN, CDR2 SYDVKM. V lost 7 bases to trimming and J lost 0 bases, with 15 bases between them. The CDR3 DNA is TGTGCCAGCAACGTGGGACATTTGATGAACACTGAAGCTTTCTTT. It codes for CASNVGHLMNTEAFF. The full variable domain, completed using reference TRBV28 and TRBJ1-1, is DVKVTQSSRYLVKRTGEKVFLECVQDMDHENMFWYRQDPGLGLRLIYFSYDVKMKEKGDIPEGYSVSREKKERFSLILESASTNQTSMYLCASNVGHLMNTEAFFGQGTRLTVV.

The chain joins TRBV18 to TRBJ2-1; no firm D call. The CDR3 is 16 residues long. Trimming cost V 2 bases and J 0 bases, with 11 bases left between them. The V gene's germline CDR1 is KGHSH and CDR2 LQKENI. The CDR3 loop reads CASSPRSHSSYNEQFF. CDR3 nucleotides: TGTGCCAGCTCACCAAGGTCCCACTCCTCCTACAATGAGCAGTTCTTC.

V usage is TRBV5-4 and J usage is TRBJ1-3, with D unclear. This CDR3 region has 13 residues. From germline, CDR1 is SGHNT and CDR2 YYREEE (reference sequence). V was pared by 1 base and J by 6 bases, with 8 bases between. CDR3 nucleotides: TGTGCCAGCAGCTTGAGTGGGATAAACACCATATATTTT. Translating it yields CASSLSGINTIYF.

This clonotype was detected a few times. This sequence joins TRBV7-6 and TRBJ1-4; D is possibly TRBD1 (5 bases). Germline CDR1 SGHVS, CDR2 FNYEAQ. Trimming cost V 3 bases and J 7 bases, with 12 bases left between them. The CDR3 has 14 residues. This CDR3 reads CASSLGQGGEKLFF. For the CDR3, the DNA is TGTGCCAGCAGCTTGGGGCAGGGTGGTGAAAAACTGTTTTTT.

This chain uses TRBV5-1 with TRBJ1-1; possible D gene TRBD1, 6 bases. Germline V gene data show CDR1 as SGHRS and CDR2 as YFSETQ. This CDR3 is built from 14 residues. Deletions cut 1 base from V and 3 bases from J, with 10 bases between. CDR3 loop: CASSLLGGDTEAFF. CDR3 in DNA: TGCGCCAGCAGCTTGTTAGGGGGGGACACTGAAGCTTTCTTT.

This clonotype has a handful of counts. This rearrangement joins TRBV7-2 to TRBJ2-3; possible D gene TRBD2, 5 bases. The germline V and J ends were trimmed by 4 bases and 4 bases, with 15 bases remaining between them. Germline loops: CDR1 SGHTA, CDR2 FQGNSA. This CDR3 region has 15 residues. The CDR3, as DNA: TGTGCCAGCAGCTCGCTTAGGACTTCGGCAGATACGCAGTATTTT. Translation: CASSSLRTSADTQYF.

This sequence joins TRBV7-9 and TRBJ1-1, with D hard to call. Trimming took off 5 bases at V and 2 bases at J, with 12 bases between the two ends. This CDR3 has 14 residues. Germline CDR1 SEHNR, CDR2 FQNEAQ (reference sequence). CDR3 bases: TGTGCCAGCAGCCTACAAACCTTTAACACTGAAGCTTTCTTT. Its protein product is CASSLQTFNTEAFF. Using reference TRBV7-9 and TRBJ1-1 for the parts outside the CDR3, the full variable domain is DTGVSQNPRHKITKRGQNVTFRCDPISEHNRLYWYRQTLGQGPEFLTYFQNEAQLEKSRLLSDRFSAERPKGSFSTLEIQRTEQGDSAMYLCASSLQTFNTEAFFGQGTRLTVV.

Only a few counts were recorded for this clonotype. This CDR3 is CATSAPSRGDTGELFF. The CDR3 region has the DNA TGTGCCACCAGTGCCCCGTCCAGGGGGGACACCGGGGAGCTGTTTTTT. The chain joins TRBV24-1 to TRBJ2-2; maybe TRBD1 (7 bases). This CDR3 contains 16 residues. V was trimmed by 5 bases and J by 3 bases, leaving 15 bases between them. From germline, CDR1 is KGHDR and CDR2 SFDVKD.

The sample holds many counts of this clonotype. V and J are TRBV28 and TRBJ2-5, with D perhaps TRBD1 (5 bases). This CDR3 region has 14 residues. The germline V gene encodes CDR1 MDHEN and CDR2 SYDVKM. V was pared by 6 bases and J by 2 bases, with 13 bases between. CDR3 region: CASSSQGYQETQYF. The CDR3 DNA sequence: TGTGCCAGCAGCTCGCAGGGATATCAAGAGACCCAGTACTTC.